These 6 T cell receptor beta chains share one sample of origin, sequenced in a study of control samples from healthy donors and cancer patients. Data came from immunoSEQ multiplex PCR; TCRdb stores just in-frame clones and leaves some out. Altogether around 100,000 clones are present, over 85% being singletons, with the ten largest covering 3%. Material: blood. These receptors were taken from a human donor in good health. The donor label of this sample is uncertain.

The J gene is TRBJ2-7, the V gene TRBV4-1, with 10 bases aligning to TRBD1. V was clipped by 2 bases and J by 2 bases; unmatched bases: 9. Per the germline V gene, CDR1 is MGHRA and CDR2 is YSYEKL. This CDR3 region has 17 residues. In DNA, the CDR3 is TGCGCCAGCAGCCAAACCCCGGGACAGGGGACTACCTACGAGCAGTACTTC. Amino acid sequence: CASSQTPGQGTTYEQYF.

Only a few counts were recorded for this clone. CDR3 sequence: CASSGDTGNQPQHF. The CDR3 DNA sequence: TGTGCCAGCAGCGGGGACACGGGCAATCAGCCCCAGCATTTT. The V call is TRBV2, the J call TRBJ1-5, with D possibly matching TRBD1 (6 bases). The CDR3 loop spans 14 amino acids. The V and J ends lost 6 bases and 2 bases respectively, with 11 bases between them. The germline gives CDR1 SNHLY, CDR2 FYNNEI.

The chain carries TRBV28 and TRBJ2-7; 11 bases fit TRBD1. The CDR3 sequence is 15 residues long. Germline CDR1 MDHEN, CDR2 SYDVKM. V dropped 2 bases and J dropped 3; count of bases not matched to a gene: 3. Here the CDR3 reads CASSLGGTGGYEQYF. CDR3 coding DNA: TGTGCCAGCAGTTTAGGTGGGACAGGGGGCTACGAGCAGTACTTC.

The rearrangement uses TRBV10-3 and TRBJ1-2; maybe TRBD1 (5 bases). Germline values: CDR1 ENHRY, CDR2 SYGVKD. V gave up 4 bases and J gave up 8 bases, with 20 bases separating them. This CDR3 is 15 amino acids long. This chain's CDR3 is CAISADTGSVRGYTF. CDR3 DNA: TGTGCCATCAGTGCGGACACTGGAAGTGTGAGGGGCTACACCTTC.

The rearrangement uses TRBV6-6 and TRBJ1-1, with D maybe TRBD1 (6 bases). From germline, CDR1 is MNHNY and CDR2 SVGAGI (reference sequence). V was pared by 7 bases and J by 6 bases, with 12 bases between. The CDR3 consists of 12 residues. The DNA for the CDR3 is TGTGCCAGCATTCCACAGGGAGCTGAAGCTTTCTTT. This sequence encodes CASIPQGAEAFF.

This chain uses TRBV25-1 with TRBJ1-4, with no clear D. This CDR3 is 13 amino acids long. V shed 8 bases and J shed 5 bases, with 12 bases lying between them. The germline V gene encodes CDR1 MGHDK and CDR2 SYGVNS. CDR3 protein: CASSATWNEKLFF. In DNA form, the CDR3 reads TGTGCCAGCTCGGCGACCTGGAATGAAAAACTGTTTTTT.